The clone carrying this TCR beta chain showed up just once. What it binds is not known. From germline, CDR1 is SGHTA and CDR2 FQGNSA. This CDR3 contains 18 residues. With V trimmed by 5 bases and J by 2 bases, 8 bases remained unmatched. The sample belongs to a study of OX40 agonist ivuxolimab in advanced cancers. Study as a whole: An anti-OX40 (CD134) antibody with agonistic activity, ivuxolimab, was administered to patients. A male proportion of about 84% was recorded, with mean age approximately 56 years and range roughly 23 to 90.

Assay: immunoSEQ multiplex PCR; the TCRdb copy retains only in-frame clones and omits some. The table lists some 86,000 clones, 94% of them singletons. Study-level findings and limits: With doses of 0.1-3.0 mg/kg, partial responders showed among the lowest clonal expansion. No antigen was identified for the clonally expanded peripheral T cells.

This receptor was taken from an adult with an advanced solid tumor such as melanoma, head and neck, liver or kidney cancer. The chain uses TRBV7-2 and TRBJ2-3; 15 bases fit TRBD2. The specimen comprised CD4+ or CD8+ T cells sorted from blood, sampled in a trial of the OX40 agonist ivuxolimab. CDR3: CASSPGLAGGPNTDTQYF. DNA for the CDR3: TGTGCCAGCAGCCCCGGACTAGCGGGGGGGCCGAACACAGATACGCAGTATTTT.